Sequencing of this T cell receptor (beta chain) was carried out in a study of T cells after yellow fever vaccination. Trimming removed 3 bases at V and 5 bases at J, with 17 bases between. The germline V gene has CDR1 KGHSH and CDR2 LQKENI. CDR3 length: 15 amino acids. TCRdb reprocessed the 5' RACE reads with MiXCR, giving one entry per CDR3 protein. The sample yields fewer than 350,000 distinct CDR3 sequences, roughly 3.5% seen once. This clonotype was sampled from a young man who received the YFV17D yellow fever vaccine. The genes are TRBV18 and TRBJ2-7; D is perhaps TRBD1 (6 bases). Here the sequenced sample was PBMCs, taken on the day of the yellow fever booster vaccination. CDR3 nucleotides: TGTGCCAGCTCACCGGGGGCCAGCACCACCCACGAGCAGTACTTC. Protein: CASSPGASTTHEQYF.